Presented here are 9 T cell receptor beta chains from one specimen sequenced in a study of blood T cell repertoires in COVID-19. Libraries were prepared by immunoSEQ multiplex PCR; TCRdb keeps only in-frame clonotypes and omits some of them. The sample carries 20,000 to 30,000 clones, 80% to 90% recorded once. Sample: peripheral blood. These receptors were collected from a woman between 70 and 85 years old with COVID-19, enrolled during active disease.

V usage is TRBV6-1 and J usage is TRBJ1-1; D uncertain. Trimming stripped 2 bases from V and 10 bases from J, with 8 bases between. Germline V gives CDR1 MNHNS, CDR2 SASEGT. This CDR3 is 11 amino acids long. CDR3 protein: CASSELSRAFF. The CDR3 region has the DNA TGTGCCAGCAGTGAATTATCTAGAGCTTTCTTT.

The chain combines TRBV7-6 with TRBJ1-6; 7 bases are a match to TRBD1. From germline, CDR1 is SGHVS and CDR2 FNYEAQ. This CDR3 contains 14 residues. The V gene end was trimmed by 2 bases and the J gene end by 6 bases; junction bases not matched to a gene: 1. In DNA, the CDR3 is TGTGCCAGCAGCTTATCAGGGGGTAATTCACCCCTCCACTTT. It encodes CASSLSGGNSPLHF.

J is TRBJ2-5 and V is TRBV7-8, with D uncertain. V was clipped by 6 bases and J by 2 bases, with 13 bases between them. The CDR3 extends over 14 amino acids. In germline, CDR1 is SGHVS, CDR2 FQNEAQ. CDR3 DNA sequence: TGTGCCAGCAGTCGAAGAGGCCCTCAAGAGACCCAGTACTTC. Amino acid sequence: CASSRRGPQETQYF.

The rearrangement uses TRBV5-6 and TRBJ1-1; a possible D gene is TRBD1 (5 bases). CDR1 is SGHDT, CDR2 YYEEEE, per germline. The CDR3 loop spans 15 amino acids. Trimming cost V 4 bases and J 5 bases, with 18 bases left between them. The CDR3 reads CASSDLPGPQTEAFF. CDR3 DNA: TGTGCCAGCAGCGACCTTCCAGGGCCCCAAACTGAAGCTTTCTTT.

The J gene is TRBJ1-1, the V gene TRBV9; perhaps TRBD1 as D (5 bases). Trimming removed 1 base from V and 2 bases from J, with 9 bases in between. The CDR3 loop spans 14 amino acids. CDR1 and CDR2 from the germline V gene are SGDLS and YYNGEE. The CDR3 loop is CASSVRGTNTEAFF. CDR3 in DNA: TGTGCCAGCAGCGTACGGGGGACTAACACTGAAGCTTTCTTT.

This rearrangement joins TRBV3-1 (or the pseudogene TRBV3-2) to TRBJ1-1; D gene unclear. The CDR3 has 15 residues. Germline V CDR1 and CDR2: LGHDT, YNNKEL (reference sequence). V dropped 0 bases and J dropped 1 base, with 9 bases sitting between them. The chain's CDR3 is CASSQDLQKNTEAFF. CDR3 bases: TGTGCCAGCAGCCAAGATTTACAGAAGAACACTGAAGCTTTCTTT.

Here the CDR3 DNA reads TGTGCCAGCAGTAGCGGGCATGAGCAGTTCTTC. The encoded protein is CASSSGHEQFF. J is TRBJ2-1 and V is TRBV12-3 or TRBV12-4; D perhaps matches TRBD2 (6 bases). The CDR3 contains 11 residues. Trimming left V 5 bases short and J 8 bases short, with 7 bases between.

V is TRBV29-1 and J is TRBJ2-7; D gene uncertain. Per germline, CDR1 SQVTM and CDR2 ANQGSEA. V gave up 4 bases and J gave up 1 base, with 11 bases separating them. The CDR3 covers 13 residues. The CDR3 nucleotides read TGCAGCGTTGTGACTGCACTTTCCTACGAGCAGTACTTC. It encodes CSVVTALSYEQYF.

DNA of the CDR3: TGTGCCAGCAGCCCTTGGGGGGGACAGGCGCCTGAAGCTTTCTTT. Translated, it gives CASSPWGGQAPEAFF. This chain connects TRBV3-1 (or the pseudogene TRBV3-2) to TRBJ1-1; 8 bases are shared with TRBD1. Germline V gene sequence: CDR1 LGHDT, CDR2 YNNKEL (reference sequence). The CDR3 is made up of 15 amino acids. Trimming at V came to 4 bases and at J to 6 bases, leaving 10 bases not matched to a gene.